Following are 32 T cell receptor beta chains from one sample sequenced in a study of CD8+CD57+ T cells in acquired aplastic anemia. Patients who underwent sequencing had shown CD8+CD57+ cell expansion by flow cytometry. CDR3 and TCR beta VDJ profiling relied on a genomic DNA template. TCRdb re-analysed the reads in MiXCR, keeping a single row per CDR3 protein. The sample has around 220,000 distinct CDR3 sequences, roughly 45% seen once. Sample: sorted CD4+, CD8+, or CD8+CD57+ T cells (not recorded which) from PBMCs. The source of these receptors is a human donor with aplastic anemia.

The rearrangement uses TRBV20-1 and TRBJ2-5; 10 nucleotides align to TRBD2. Germline CDR1 reads DFQATT; CDR2 reads SNEGSKA (reference sequence). This CDR3 has 17 amino acids. The junction had 18 bases not matched to a gene; V was cut back by 4 bases and J by 7 bases. The CDR3 DNA reads TGCAGTGCTATTTCTTCACGCTCTAGCGGGGGACTTCGGACCCAGTACTTC. Translated: CSAISSRSSGGLRTQYF.

For this clonotype: This likely comes from a read error, as the CDR3 has no conserved phenylalanine or tryptophan at its end. V usage is TRBV20-1 and J usage is TRBJ2-3; D might be TRBD2 (6 bases). V lost 4 bases and J lost 0, with 11 bases in between. Germline V gene sequence: CDR1 DFQATT, CDR2 SNEGSKA (reference sequence). The CDR3 has 14 residues. The CDR3 DNA is TGCAGTGCTATTCTAGCGCCTAGCACAGATACGCAGTATTCT. Translation gives CSAILAPSTDTQYS.

The chain is built from TRBV20-1 and TRBJ2-7; 8 nucleotides match TRBD2. Germline CDR1 and CDR2: DFQATT and SNEGSKA (reference sequence). Trimming cost V 3 bases and J 3 bases; bases outside gene matches: 10. This CDR3 spans 15 amino acids. For the CDR3, the DNA is TGCAGTGCTAGCTCCGCGGGAGGACAGTTCTACGAGCAGTACTTC. Translated: CSASSAGGQFYEQYF.

In this sample, this clonotype turned up many times. The rearrangement joins TRBV6-1 to TRBJ2-7; either TRBD1 or TRBD2 may fit D (5 bases each). Trimming shortened V by 0 bases and J by 2 bases, and 11 bases separated the two germline ends. CDR1 MNHNS and CDR2 SASEGT come from the germline V gene. CDR3 length: 15 amino acids. DNA of the CDR3: TGTGCCAGCAGTGAAGCGTGGGGGTCCCCCTACGAGCAGTACTTC. It specifies CASSEAWGSPYEQYF.

Many counts were recorded for this clonotype. The chain uses TRBV19 and TRBJ1-2; a possible D gene is TRBD1 (6 bases). CDR1 is LNHDA and CDR2 is SQIVND in the germline V gene (reference sequence). Between the trimmed V and J ends, which lost 6 bases and 4 bases, there was a span of 15 bases. The CDR3 sequence is 14 residues long. The CDR3 is CASRGAGRSYGYTF. The CDR3 DNA is TGTGCCAGTAGGGGGGCAGGTCGGAGCTATGGCTACACCTTC.

The CDR3: CASSLWTSGENEKLFF. CDR3 DNA: TGTGCCAGCAGCTTATGGACTAGCGGGGAGAATGAAAAACTGTTTTTT. The chain carries TRBV11-2 and TRBJ1-4; D call uncertain. This CDR3 region has 16 residues. CDR1 is SGHAT, CDR2 FQNNGV, per germline. The ends were cut back, 2 bases at V and 5 bases at J, with 15 bases in the middle.

This rearrangement joins TRBV7-9 to TRBJ2-1, with TRBD2 matching 9 bases. Per germline, CDR1 SEHNR and CDR2 FQNEAQ (reference sequence). The CDR3 is 15 residues long. With 1 base clipped from V and 6 bases from J, the junction kept 4 bases outside the gene matches. The CDR3 DNA follows: TGTGCCAGCAGCTTAGGTGTTAGCGGGAGCAATGAGCAGTTCTTC. Translating gives CASSLGVSGSNEQFF.

This clonotype occurred many times. The rearrangement joins TRBV29-1 to TRBJ2-5; the D gene is possibly TRBD1 (5 bases). The V and J ends lost 3 bases and 5 bases respectively, with 10 bases between them. The V gene's germline CDR1 is SQVTM and CDR2 ANQGSEA. The CDR3 contains 12 residues. The CDR3 spells CSVEIQGETQYF. The CDR3 DNA is TGCAGCGTTGAGATCCAGGGTGAGACCCAGTACTTC.

The genes are TRBV20-1 and TRBJ1-6; TRBD1 matches 8 bases. After removal of 0 bases from V and 9 bases from J, the junction contained 4 bases not matched to a gene. The CDR3 loop spans 14 amino acids. Germline V gives CDR1 DFQATT, CDR2 SNEGSKA (reference sequence). As DNA, the CDR3 is TGCAGTGCTAGAGATGGAACAGGGGGTTCACCCCTCCACTTT. Translated: CSARDGTGGSPLHF.

Comment on this clonotype: Just one base apart from a much larger clone, this may be a read error. V and J are TRBV5-1 and TRBJ2-1; D possibly uses TRBD1 or TRBD2 (5 bases each). In germline, CDR1 is SGHRS, CDR2 YFSETQ. CDR3 length: 16 residues. The CDR3 nucleotides are TGCGCCAGCAGCTTGTACGGGGCAAGCTCCCACAATGAGCAGTTCTTC. Its protein product is CASSLYGASSHNEQFF.

This clonotype was recorded at least ten times. This chain links TRBV6-5 with TRBJ2-5, with TRBD1 as a possible D gene (6 bases). Germline loops: CDR1 MNHEY, CDR2 SVGAGI. The germline V and J ends were trimmed by 5 bases and 1 base, with 11 bases remaining between them. The CDR3 length is 14 residues. CDR3: CASSAGQIQETQYF. CDR3 bases: TGTGCCAGCAGTGCTGGACAGATCCAAGAGACCCAGTACTTC.

The chain recombines TRBV2 with TRBJ1-2; TRBD1 aligns across 7 bases. With 7 bases clipped from V and 6 bases from J, the junction kept 8 bases outside the gene matches. The germline gives CDR1 SNHLY, CDR2 FYNNEI. The CDR3 consists of 13 residues. CDR3 loop: CASTVSTGHGYTF. CDR3 DNA sequence: TGTGCCAGCACGGTTTCGACAGGGCATGGCTACACCTTC.

With respect to this clonotype: The germline gene is not matched at one end of the junction; a read error may be the cause. The chain is built from TRBV20-1 and TRBJ1-1; tentatively, D is TRBD1 (5 bases). Germline lookup yields CDR1 DFQATT and CDR2 SNEGSKA (reference sequence). The CDR3 runs 15 residues. In DNA form, the CDR3 reads TGCAGTGCTATACAAAGTGGGGACCGAAACACTGAAGCTTCCTTT. Translated: CSAIQSGDRNTEASF.

This clonotype was detected many times. The rearrangement joins TRBV19 to TRBJ2-7; D unclear. Deletions cut 6 bases from V and 0 bases from J, with 12 bases between. Germline CDR1 LNHDA, CDR2 SQIVND (reference sequence). The CDR3 is made up of 14 amino acids. This CDR3 is CASSSSTNSYEQYF. Written as DNA, the CDR3 is TGTGCCAGTAGCTCCTCGACGAACTCCTACGAGCAGTACTTC.

This clonotype was seen ten or more times. The chain couples TRBV28 to TRBJ1-1, with 7 nucleotides matching TRBD1. This CDR3 is built from 12 residues. Germline V CDR1 and CDR2: MDHEN, SYDVKM. Trimming took 6 bases from V and 11 from J; bases not matched to a gene: 9. CDR3 sequence: CASRQGTGGAFF. In nucleotides, the CDR3 is TGTGCCAGCAGACAGGGGACCGGTGGGGCTTTCTTT.

V and J are TRBV19 and TRBJ1-2, with 8 bases aligning to TRBD1. Germline loops: CDR1 LNHDA, CDR2 SQIVND (reference sequence). CDR3 length equals 15 residues. Germline trimming cut 6 bases from V and 1 base from J; bases unmatched to any gene: 7. Written as DNA, the CDR3 is TGTGCCAGTAGCTGGACAGGGCTCGATAACTATGGCTACACCTTC. Translation: CASSWTGLDNYGYTF.

This clonotype was found a few times. This sequence joins TRBV9 and TRBJ2-7; D not resolved. The germline CDR1 and CDR2 sequences are SGDLS and YYNGEE. The CDR3 length is 16 residues. V dropped 1 base and J dropped 0 bases, with 14 bases sitting between them. The CDR3 DNA sequence: TGTGCCAGCAGCGTAAATCAAGGGTTAAGCTCCTACGAGCAGTACTTC. As protein: CASSVNQGLSSYEQYF.

On this clonotype itself: This may come from a read error, since a much larger clone is one base off. The chain employs TRBV4-1 and TRBJ2-1; the D gene is possibly TRBD1 (6 bases). CDR1 and CDR2 from the germline V gene are MGHRA and YSYEKL. Deletions cut 2 bases from V and 1 base from J, with 9 bases between. The CDR3 sequence is 15 residues long. The CDR3, as DNA: TGCGCCAGCAGCCAATCACAGGGATCCTACAATGAGCAGTTCTTC. This sequence encodes CASSQSQGSYNEQFF.

There are many counts of this clonotype. V usage is TRBV7-2 and J usage is TRBJ1-5; a weak D match, TRBD1 (6 bases). Germline CDR1 is SGHTA and CDR2 is FQGNSA. The V end was cut by 3 bases, the J end by 6 bases, with 12 bases between. There are 14 residues in the CDR3. CDR3 in DNA: TGTGCCAGCAGCTTGACACAGGGAACTCAGCCCCAGCATTTT. Its protein product is CASSLTQGTQPQHF.

This clonotype was seen at least ten times. The gene calls are TRBV12-3 or TRBV12-4 and TRBJ1-2; TRBD1 matches at 8 bases. V lost 6 bases and J lost 7; bases outside the gene matches: 13. This CDR3 has 15 residues. CDR3 bases: TGTGCCAGCAGAACTGGGGGACAGGTGGCCCTTGGCTACACCTTC. Translated, it gives CASRTGGQVALGYTF.

This clonotype was observed many times. The rearrangement links TRBV11-2 to TRBJ1-2, with D unclear. Germline-derived CDR1 and CDR2 are SGHAT and FQNNGV. This CDR3 comprises 13 residues. Between the trimmed V and J ends, which lost 4 bases and 5 bases, there was a span of 11 bases. CDR3 residues: CASSSEVQYGYTF. CDR3 nucleotide sequence: TGTGCCAGCAGCTCCGAAGTACAGTATGGCTACACCTTC.

This clonotype was detected ten times or more. This chain connects TRBV20-1 to TRBJ2-7; D gene uncertain. The germline gives CDR1 DFQATT, CDR2 SNEGSKA (reference sequence). This CDR3 contains 12 residues. Trimming shortened V by 4 bases and J by 5 bases, and 12 bases separated the two germline ends. The CDR3 region is CSAIAGIHEQYF. The CDR3 nucleotides read TGCAGTGCTATCGCCGGAATCCACGAGCAGTACTTC.

Ten or more counts support this clonotype. The rearrangement uses TRBV6-1 and TRBJ2-2, with D tentatively TRBD1 (6 bases). Trimming pared 2 bases from V and 1 base from J, leaving 8 bases between. The V gene's germline CDR1 is MNHNS and CDR2 SASEGT. The CDR3 runs 15 residues. Here the CDR3 DNA reads TGTGCCAGCAGTGAAATGACAGGGAACACCGGGGAGCTGTTTTTT. Translating it yields CASSEMTGNTGELFF.

The chain recombines TRBV5-1 with TRBJ1-6; 11 nucleotides agree with TRBD1. The V gene's germline CDR1 is SGHRS and CDR2 YFSETQ. This CDR3 region has 17 residues. V shed 0 bases, J shed 13 bases, and the junction held 12 bases outside the gene matches. The CDR3 loop is CASSLAGPGTGGSPLHF. CDR3 coding DNA: TGCGCCAGCAGCTTGGCCGGCCCCGGGACAGGGGGTTCGCCCCTCCACTTT.

This clonotype was observed a few times. The V call is TRBV3-1, the J call TRBJ2-2; either TRBD1 or TRBD2 may supply D (5 bases each). The CDR3 sequence is 16 residues long. V was shortened by 1 base and J by 3 bases, with 12 bases between the two germline ends. The germline CDR1 and CDR2 sequences are LGHDT and YNNKEL (reference sequence). CDR3 in amino acids: CASSQVTGSDTGELFF. The CDR3 DNA reads TGTGCCAGCAGCCAAGTAACAGGTAGCGACACCGGGGAGCTGTTTTTT. Complete variable domain (other parts from reference TRBV3-1 and TRBJ2-2): DTAVSQTPKYLVTQMGNDKSIKCEQNLGHDTMYWYKQDSKKFLKIMFSYNNKELIINETVPNRFSPKSPDKAHLNLHINSLELGDSAVYFCASSQVTGSDTGELFFGEGSRLTVL.

The genes are TRBV24-1 and TRBJ1-5; D gene unclear. The CDR3 loop spans 14 amino acids. Trimming took 2 bases from V and 3 from J, leaving 7 bases between them. In germline, CDR1 is KGHDR, CDR2 SFDVKD. CDR3 nucleotide sequence: TGTGCCACCAGTGATTGGGCCGTCAATCAGCCCCAGCATTTT. It yields the protein CATSDWAVNQPQHF.

This chain connects TRBV12-3 or TRBV12-4 to TRBJ1-6; D may be TRBD1 (5 bases). The CDR3 runs to 15 residues. V lost 3 bases and J 7 bases, leaving 13 bases between the germline ends. DNA for the CDR3: TGTGCCAGCAGTTTGTGGGGCAGGGCGAATTCACCCCTCCACTTT. Amino acids: CASSLWGRANSPLHF.

The chain combines TRBV7-8 with TRBJ1-5, with D unresolved. With 0 bases removed from V and 3 bases from J, the gap between germline ends came to 9 bases. The CDR3 loop spans 15 amino acids. CDR1 SGHVS and CDR2 FQNEAQ come from the germline V gene. CDR3 loop: CASSLALAPNQPQHF. CDR3 nucleotides: TGTGCCAGCAGCTTAGCGCTGGCTCCCAATCAGCCCCAGCATTTT.

The genes are TRBV9 and TRBJ2-5; the match to TRBD2 covers 8 bases. From germline, CDR1 is SGDLS and CDR2 YYNGEE. The CDR3 covers 15 residues. Trimming cost V 0 bases and J 2 bases; bases outside gene matches: 3. DNA for the CDR3: TGTGCCAGCAGCGTAGCTGGGACTAGTCAAGAGACCCAGTACTTC. Its translation: CASSVAGTSQETQYF.

This chain uses TRBV6-5 with TRBJ2-7, with TRBD1 matching 8 bases. The CDR3 loop spans 16 amino acids. CDR1 MNHEY and CDR2 SVGAGI come from the germline V gene. With 5 bases clipped from V and 3 bases from J, the junction kept 12 bases outside the gene matches. The CDR3 loop reads CASSISGGAPFYEQYF. The DNA of the CDR3 is TGTGCCAGCAGTATCTCAGGGGGCGCCCCATTCTACGAGCAGTACTTC.

With respect to this clonotype: A much bigger clone sits one base away, suggesting this may be a read error. J is TRBJ1-3 and V is TRBV5-1; D uncertain. Per the germline V gene, CDR1 is SGHRS and CDR2 is YFSETQ. The CDR3 totals 14 residues. The DNA for the CDR3 is TGTGCCAGCAGGTACGACCCAAGCGGAGACACCATATATTTT. Residues: CASRYDPSGDTIYF.

The chain joins TRBV20-1 to TRBJ2-3; D unresolved. CDR3 length: 11 residues. V was cut by 3 bases and J by 7 bases, with 8 bases left in between. Per germline, CDR1 DFQATT and CDR2 SNEGSKA (reference sequence). CDR3 DNA: TGCAGTGCTAGGACCCGCCATACGCAGTATTTT. The encoded protein is CSARTRHTQYF.